One and the same sample provided the 21 T cell receptor beta chains below, sequenced in a study of T-cell reconstitution after alpha-beta-depleted transplantation in children. Library preparation (for TCRbeta) was performed with unique molecular identifiers. TCRdb itself ran the PCR reads through MiXCR, one entry per CDR3 protein. The repertoire holds hundreds of thousands of distinct CDR3 sequences, with about 21% as singletons. Sequenced here: PBMCs, mostly from graft donor cells, sampled 360 days after TCRalphabeta/CD19-depleted stem cell transplant. Receptors originate from a boy in the first two years of life who had a stem cell transplant for acute myeloid leukemia, so the T cells may come from the graft donor.

There are a few counts of this clonotype. V gene TRBV20-1 combines with J gene TRBJ2-5; D might be TRBD1 or TRBD2, each matching 7 bases. The V gene's germline CDR1 is DFQATT and CDR2 SNEGSKA (reference sequence). CDR3 length: 16 amino acids. Trimming took 2 bases from V and 1 from J, leaving 17 bases between them. CDR3 region: CSARLYREGAQETQYF. CDR3 nucleotide sequence: TGCAGTGCTAGACTTTACAGGGAGGGGGCCCAAGAGACCCAGTACTTC.

This clonotype was picked up many times. This CDR3 reads CATLAYYGYTF. The CDR3 DNA follows: TGTGCCACCTTAGCCTACTATGGCTACACCTTC. The chain has TRBV19 and TRBJ1-2; D ambiguous. The CDR3 spans 11 residues. Trimming shortened V by 10 bases and J by 3 bases, and 9 bases separated the two germline ends. Per the germline V gene, CDR1 is LNHDA and CDR2 is SQIVND (reference sequence). Variable domain in full (rest from reference TRBV19 and TRBJ1-2): DGGITQSPKYLFRKEGQNVTLSCEQNLNHDAMYWYRQDPGQGLRLIYYSQIVNDFQKGDIAEGYSVSREKKESFPLTVTSAQKNPTAFYLCATLAYYGYTFGSGTRLTVV.

This clonotype was detected a few times. The V gene is TRBV7-2, the J gene TRBJ2-7; 9 nucleotides line up with TRBD1. Per the germline V gene, CDR1 is SGHTA and CDR2 is FQGNSA. The ends lost 0 bases at V and 1 base at J; junction bases unmatched: 4. CDR3 length: 16 amino acids. This CDR3 is CASSLAGTGRSYEQYF. The CDR3 bases are TGTGCCAGCAGCTTAGCGGGGACAGGGCGATCCTACGAGCAGTACTTC.

This rearrangement joins TRBV29-1 to TRBJ2-1; TRBD2 matches 12 bases. V was clipped by 6 bases and J by 8 bases; unmatched bases: 11. CDR1 SQVTM and CDR2 ANQGSEA come from the germline V gene. The CDR3 extends over 15 amino acids. As DNA, the CDR3 is TGCAGCGTGAGGATCCCTAGCGGGGGGGCTTATGAGCAGTTCTTC. It translates to CSVRIPSGGAYEQFF.

At least ten counts were recorded for this clonotype. The chain couples TRBV15 to TRBJ2-1; D gene unclear. CDR1 and CDR2 (germline): LNHNV, YYDKDF (reference sequence). The CDR3 loop spans 13 amino acids. Trimming removed 0 bases from V and 12 bases from J, with 12 bases in between. In DNA form, the CDR3 reads TGTGCCACCAGCAGAGAAGGTCGGATGGGGCAGTTCTTC. Translating gives CATSREGRMGQFF.

This clonotype has a count of ten or more. This chain joins TRBV20-1 and TRBJ2-7, with 7 bases identical to TRBD1. With 1 base clipped from V and 0 bases from J, the junction kept 9 bases outside the gene matches. This CDR3 comprises 16 residues. The V gene's germline CDR1 is DFQATT and CDR2 SNEGSKA (reference sequence). The CDR3 loop is CSARGPGQSSSYEQYV. For the CDR3, the DNA is TGCAGTGCTAGAGGTCCGGGACAGTCCAGCTCCTACGAGCAGTACGTC.

The V call is TRBV20-1, the J call TRBJ2-4; a possible D gene is TRBD2 (6 bases). In germline, CDR1 is DFQATT, CDR2 SNEGSKA (reference sequence). The CDR3 length is 15 residues. Trimming took off 0 bases at V and 0 bases at J, with 9 bases between the two ends. The CDR3 is CSARDRRVAKNIQYF. CDR3 bases: TGCAGTGCTAGAGATAGGAGGGTAGCCAAAAACATTCAGTACTTC.

V gene TRBV7-3 combines with J gene TRBJ2-7; a weak D match, TRBD1 (6 bases). With 2 bases removed from V and 2 bases from J, the gap between germline ends came to 16 bases. The length of the CDR3 is 16 residues. The V gene's germline CDR1 is SGHTA and CDR2 FQGTGA. The DNA for the CDR3 is TGTGCCAGCAGCTTACTCCAGGGGCGGGCGACCTACGAGCAGTACTTC. It is translated as CASSLLQGRATYEQYF.

This chain connects TRBV7-6 to TRBJ2-3, with 9 bases aligning to TRBD2. Trimming cost V 3 bases and J 4 bases; bases outside gene matches: 5. CDR1 and CDR2 from the germline V gene are SGHVS and FNYEAQ. The CDR3 length is 15 residues. The CDR3 sequence is CASSLGGGGSDTQYF. The CDR3 bases are TGTGCCAGCAGCTTGGGCGGGGGGGGATCAGATACGCAGTATTTT.

At least ten counts were recorded for this clonotype. CDR3 sequence: CSADRGDEKLFF. The CDR3 DNA follows: TGCAGCGCAGACAGGGGGGATGAAAAACTGTTTTTT. The chain employs TRBV29-1 and TRBJ1-4, with TRBD1 matching over 9 bases. Per germline, CDR1 SQVTM and CDR2 ANQGSEA. This CDR3 comprises 12 residues. With 7 bases clipped from V and 6 bases from J, the junction kept 3 bases outside the gene matches.

This clonotype showed up just a few times. CDR3 protein: CSASPGRDSGNTIYF. The CDR3 DNA sequence: TGCAGTGCTAGTCCTGGACGGGACTCTGGAAACACCATATATTTT. This rearrangement joins TRBV20-1 to TRBJ1-3; D unresolved. The CDR3 has 15 amino acids. The V end was cut by 3 bases, the J end by 0 bases, with 12 bases between. From germline, CDR1 is DFQATT and CDR2 SNEGSKA (reference sequence).

This clonotype has more than one count but fewer than ten. V and J are TRBV7-2 and TRBJ2-1; D is uncertain. The CDR3 covers 13 residues. In germline, CDR1 is SGHTA, CDR2 FQGNSA. V was clipped by 5 bases and J by 10 bases, with 15 bases between them. This chain's CDR3 is CASSPRVRNEQFF. The CDR3 region has the DNA TGTGCCAGCAGCCCCAGAGTTAGGAACGAGCAGTTCTTC. Full variable domain (rest looked up from reference TRBV7-2 and TRBJ2-1): GAGVSQSPSNKVTEKGKDVELRCDPISGHTALYWYRQSLGQGLEFLIYFQGNSAPDKSGLPSDRFSAERTGGSVSTLTIQRTQQEDSAVYLCASSPRVRNEQFFGPGTRLTVL.

CDR3 bases: TGTGCCAGCTCACCACAAACTAGCGGCACCTACGAGCAGTACTTC. It translates to CASSPQTSGTYEQYF. The genes are TRBV18 and TRBJ2-7; 8 bases match TRBD2. The CDR3 sequence is 15 residues long. Germline V gives CDR1 KGHSH, CDR2 LQKENI. V gave up 1 base and J gave up 2 bases; unmatched junction bases: 4. The full variable domain, rest sourced from reference TRBV18 and TRBJ2-7, is NAGVMQNPRHLVRRRGQEARLRCSPMKGHSHVYWYRQLPEEGLKFMVYLQKENIIDESGMPKERFSAEFPKEGPSILRIQQVVRGDSAAYFCASSPQTSGTYEQYFGPGTRLTVT.

This clonotype has a count of ten or more. The J gene is TRBJ2-6, the V gene TRBV28; D might be TRBD2 (6 bases). Per the germline V gene, CDR1 is MDHEN and CDR2 is SYDVKM. Trimming removed 5 bases at V and 0 bases at J, with 23 bases between. This CDR3 is built from 20 residues. CDR3 DNA sequence: TGTGCCAGCAGTCTACCCCTTGGGCAGGGACTTAGCTCTGGGGCCAACGTCCTGACTTTC. Amino acid sequence: CASSLPLGQGLSSGANVLTF.

This clonotype was observed many times. The rearrangement joins TRBV6-5 to TRBJ1-6; D is unresolved. The V end was cut by 7 bases, the J end by 0 bases, with 10 bases between. CDR3 length: 15 residues. Germline V gene data show CDR1 as MNHEY and CDR2 as SVGAGI. CDR3 nucleotides: TGTGCCAGCAACTATGCGGACTCCTATAATTCACCCCTCCACTTT. Its translation: CASNYADSYNSPLHF.

V and J are TRBV7-9 and TRBJ1-5; TRBD1 is a possible D gene (5 bases). V gave up 4 bases and J gave up 1 base, with 8 bases separating them. Germline V CDR1 and CDR2: SEHNR, FQNEAQ (reference sequence). The CDR3 spans 14 residues. The CDR3 DNA sequence: TGTGCCAGCAGCTCCAGGGTGAGCAATCAGCCCCAGCATTTT. Translated: CASSSRVSNQPQHF.

This clonotype showed up many times. The rearrangement links TRBV20-1 to TRBJ1-6; D might be TRBD1 (5 bases). The germline V and J ends were trimmed by 5 bases and 7 bases, with 21 bases remaining between them. Germline V gene sequence: CDR1 DFQATT, CDR2 SNEGSKA (reference sequence). There are 16 residues in the CDR3. In nucleotides, the CDR3 is TGCAGTGCTCTCCAATCCGGGACTAGACTCAATTCACCCCTCCACTTT. This gives the protein CSALQSGTRLNSPLHF.

This chain links TRBV6-4 with TRBJ2-4, with 9 bases matching TRBD1. V shed 6 bases, J shed 8 bases, and the junction held 5 bases outside the gene matches. CDR1 and CDR2 from the germline V gene are MRHNA and SNTAGT. This CDR3 is built from 13 residues. The CDR3 protein is CASSRDRDDIQYF. The CDR3 nucleotides read TGTGCCAGCAGCCGGGACAGGGATGACATTCAGTACTTC.

Details on this clonotype: The junction departs from the called germline gene at one end, perhaps through a read error. J is TRBJ2-3 and V is TRBV24-1, with TRBD2 matching over 10 bases. This CDR3 contains 17 residues. In germline, CDR1 is KGHDR, CDR2 SFDVKD. The CDR3, as DNA: TGTGCCAGCAGTTCAATTCTAGCGGGGGTTTTCACAGATACGCAGTATTTT. Its translation: CASSSILAGVFTDTQYF.

The chain couples TRBV12-3 or TRBV12-4 to TRBJ1-1; 7 nucleotides match TRBD1. This CDR3 is built from 18 residues. J was trimmed by 1 base and V by 3 bases; bases with no gene match: 14. The CDR3 here is CASSFRPTLRGKNTEAFF. The CDR3 DNA is TGTGCCAGCAGTTTTCGCCCCACCCTCAGGGGGAAGAACACTGAAGCTTTCTTT.

This clonotype has a count of ten or more. The chain recombines TRBV7-8 with TRBJ1-3, with D unclear. The V gene lost 3 bases and the J gene lost 0 bases, with 9 bases spanning the gap. The germline gives CDR1 SGHVS, CDR2 FQNEAQ. This CDR3 spans 15 amino acids. Here the CDR3 DNA reads TGTGCCAGCAGCTTCACAGACCACTCTGGAAACACCATATATTTT. Translated: CASSFTDHSGNTIYF.